Listed below are T cell receptor beta chains from one sample, sequenced in a study of radiation and T cells in renal cell carcinoma. Generated by immunoSEQ multiplex PCR, the TCRdb table keeps only in-frame clones and is missing some. The data hold more than 140,000 clones, with approximately 82% observed a single time. Sequencing used blood, obtained from a patient whose treatment included radiotherapy and nephrectomy. The receptors were sampled from a woman between 45 and 60 years old with renal cell carcinoma. Each CDR3 is given with its conserved first and last residue. D genes are given only for firm matches. Some rows mark clone size as missing; the rest say once, few, many or name a class of expanded clone.

CDR3nt | CDR3aa | j_gene | d_gene | abundance | v_gene
TGTGCCAGTAGCGGGGGACAGGGAAGCTCCTACGGGCAGTACTTC | CASSGGQGSSYGQYF | TRBJ2-7 | TRBD1 | NA | TRBV19
TGTGCCAGCAGGCTGACAGGGGGCAGATACGAGCAGTACTTC | CASRLTGGRYEQYF | TRBJ2-7 | TRBD1 | NA | TRBV25-1
TGCGCCAGCAGCCCTCGGGACACCTCCTACGAGCAGTACTTC | CASSPRDTSYEQYF | TRBJ2-7 | NA | NA | TRBV4-1
TGTGCCAGCAGCGTCTGGGGGGCTGGGGATAATGAAAAACTGTTTTTT | CASSVWGAGDNEKLFF | TRBJ1-4 | NA | NA | TRBV9
TGCGCCAGCAGGGAGACTAGCGGGAGTTGGTACGAGCAGTACTTC | CASRETSGSWYEQYF | TRBJ2-7 | TRBD2 | NA | TRBV5-1
TGTGCCAGCAGTTATGTAGGCAGGGGAACTGAAGCTTTCTTT | CASSYVGRGTEAFF | TRBJ1-1 | NA | NA | TRBV6-5
TGTGCCAGCAGAAGTCCTAGCGGGGACGAGCAGTACTTC | CASRSPSGDEQYF | TRBJ2-7 | TRBD2 | NA | TRBV7-2
TGTGCCAGCAGCTTAGGGACGCCGGCCTACGAGCAGTACTTC | CASSLGTPAYEQYF | TRBJ2-7 | NA | NA | TRBV7-6
TGTGCCAGCAGCTCCCGACTCGGCGGGAGCCCCTATGAGCAGTTCTTC | CASSSRLGGSPYEQFF | TRBJ2-1 | TRBD2 | once | TRBV9
TGTGCCAGCAGCTCAATGATCAGGGATACGCAGTATTTT | CASSSMIRDTQYF | TRBJ2-3 | NA | NA | TRBV7-2
TGTGCCAGTAGTACTTATGGACACCCGAACACTGAAGCTTTCTTT | CASSTYGHPNTEAFF | TRBJ1-1 | NA | NA | TRBV19
TGCGCCAGCAGCTTCGCGGGAGGAGCTTACAATGAGCAGTTCTTC | CASSFAGGAYNEQFF | TRBJ2-1 | TRBD2 | NA | TRBV5-1
TGTGCCAGCAGTTACAAGCAGGGGGCCTACGAGCAGTACTTC | CASSYKQGAYEQYF | TRBJ2-7 | TRBD1 | NA | TRBV6-5
TGTGCCAGCAGCCCCCTTCTTACAGGGCATGGCTACACCTTC | CASSPLLTGHGYTF | TRBJ1-2 | NA | few | TRBV7-2
TGTGCCAGCAGCTTAGGGAGGGGCCAGCATTTT | CASSLGRGQHF | TRBJ1-5 | NA | NA | TRBV5-8
TGTGCCAGTACCGTTAGTTGGCGGGGGGACTATGGCTACACCTTC | CASTVSWRGDYGYTF | TRBJ1-2 | NA | NA | TRBV19
TGTGCCACCCTCGGCCGAGAGGCCACCGGGGAGCTGTTTTTT | CATLGREATGELFF | TRBJ2-2 | NA | NA | TRBV6-5
TGTGCCAGCAGCTCTGCCTACGAGCAGTACTTC | CASSSAYEQYF | TRBJ2-7 | NA | NA | TRBV7-2
TGCGCCAGCAGCTCGGGACAGGGGGATGGCGGTGGTGAAAAACTGTTTTTT | CASSSGQGDGGGEKLFF | TRBJ1-4 | TRBD1 | NA | TRBV5-1
TGCGCCAGCAGTTGGGGGACATACACAGATACGCAGTATTTT | CASSWGTYTDTQYF | TRBJ2-3 | NA | NA | TRBV5-1
TGTGCCAGCAGCTTGGCGTTGTTGTCAGGTCTTGGAAACACCATATATTTT | CASSLALLSGLGNTIYF | TRBJ1-3 | NA | NA | TRBV5-8
TGTGCCAGCAGTTTCCGCAGGAATAATCAGCCCCAGCATTTT | CASSFRRNNQPQHF | TRBJ1-5 | NA | NA | TRBV27
TGCAGCGTTGGCCAAGGCAGGGGTGGCTACACCTTC | CSVGQGRGGYTF | TRBJ1-2 | NA | NA | TRBV29-1
TGTGCCAGCAGTCCAGGCTCACGGGGTGGCTACACCTTC | CASSPGSRGGYTF | TRBJ1-2 | NA | few | TRBV6-1
TGTGCCAGCAGTTTTCAGGGAAGCACAGATACGCAGTATTTT | CASSFQGSTDTQYF | TRBJ2-3 | NA | NA | TRBV27
TGTGCCAGCAGTGCTGCCGGGACAGGGTTTTCACCCCTCCACTTT | CASSAAGTGFSPLHF | TRBJ1-6 | TRBD1 | NA | TRBV25-1
TGCGCCAGCAGCATACAAGAGACCCAGTACTTC | CASSIQETQYF | TRBJ2-5 | NA | NA | TRBV5-1
TGTGCCAGCAGCTCTGGGGGGAGGGAGACCCAGTACTTC | CASSSGGRETQYF | TRBJ2-5 | NA | NA | TRBV7-2
TGTGCCACCAGCCCAGGGAGTGTCTCCGGCTACACCTTC | CATSPGSVSGYTF | TRBJ1-2 | NA | NA | TRBV15
TGTGCCAGCAGCTTTGGACAGGATAGTTACACAGATACGCAGTATTTT | CASSFGQDSYTDTQYF | TRBJ2-3 | TRBD1 | NA | TRBV7-2
TGTGCCAGCAGTCCCCCGGGGGGGGGTTACTACAATGAGCAGTTCTTC | CASSPPGGGYYNEQFF | TRBJ2-1 | TRBD2 | NA | TRBV6-6
TGTGCCTGGAGTGGGGGGGTCGGACAGCCCCAGCATTTT | CAWSGGVGQPQHF | TRBJ1-5 | NA | NA | TRBV30
TGTGCCACCCGGACAGGGGACTATGGCTACACCTTC | CATRTGDYGYTF | TRBJ1-2 | TRBD1 | once | TRBV6-5
TGTGCCAGCAGCGCCTACAATGAGCAGTTCTTC | CASSAYNEQFF | TRBJ2-1 | NA | once | TRBV13
TGTGCCAGCAGGAACTATGGCTACACCTTC | CASRNYGYTF | TRBJ1-2 | NA | once | TRBV6-1
TGTGCCAGCAGCGTGGCTCAAGGGGGATCTGGAAACACCATATATTTT | CASSVAQGGSGNTIYF | TRBJ1-3 | NA | NA | TRBV9
TGTGCCAGCAGCGCCTACCTCGACAGTGGCTACACCTTC | CASSAYLDSGYTF | TRBJ1-2 | NA | NA | TRBV9
TGTGCCAGCAGTCAAGACAGATACAATGAGCAGTTCTTC | CASSQDRYNEQFF | TRBJ2-1 | NA | NA | TRBV5-4
TGTGCCAGCAGCTTAGCTGGGGGGAATCAGCCCCAGCATTTT | CASSLAGGNQPQHF | TRBJ1-5 | NA | NA | TRBV7-9
TGCGCCAGTGCTCCGGGACTCAACACCGGGGAGCTGTTTTTT | CASAPGLNTGELFF | TRBJ2-2 | NA | NA | TRBV10-2
TGTGCCAGCAGCCCACGGGCCTTCTCCTACGAGCAGTACTTC | CASSPRAFSYEQYF | TRBJ2-7 | NA | NA | TRBV9
TGTGCCAGCAGCTTCGGACAGGGGGGCCAGCCCCAGCATTTT | CASSFGQGGQPQHF | TRBJ1-5 | TRBD1 | once | TRBV5-6
TGTGCCAGCTCAGACCGGGACGGCGACAATGAGCAGTTCTTC | CASSDRDGDNEQFF | TRBJ2-1 | NA | NA | TRBV18
TGTGCCAGCGAGGGGGCGGGGGTAGCAGATACGCAGTATTTT | CASEGAGVADTQYF | TRBJ2-3 | NA | NA | TRBV7-9
TGTGCCAGCAGTCAGACAGGGGTGCAGTACTTC | CASSQTGVQYF | TRBJ2-7 | TRBD1 | NA | TRBV6-6
TGCGCCAGCAGCCGAACTTATAGCAATCAGCCCCAGCATTTT | CASSRTYSNQPQHF | TRBJ1-5 | NA | NA | TRBV4-1
TGTGCCAGCAGTGATACAGATAATTCACCCCTCCACTTT | CASSDTDNSPLHF | TRBJ1-6 | NA | NA | TRBV25-1
TGTGCCACCAGCAGAGGTCTACACTCCTACGAGCAGTACTTC | CATSRGLHSYEQYF | TRBJ2-7 | NA | once | TRBV15
TGTGCCTGGAGTGCCCATAAGGACCAAGCGCCCACCTTC | CAWSAHKDQAPTF | TRBJ1-2 | NA | few | TRBV30
TGTGCCAGCAGCTTGGACCGGGGTGGCTACACCTTC | CASSLDRGGYTF | TRBJ1-2 | NA | NA | TRBV5-4
TGTGCCAGCAGCGTAGCCGGACAGGGGCCCTACGAGCAGTACTTC | CASSVAGQGPYEQYF | TRBJ2-7 | TRBD1 | NA | TRBV9
TGTGCCAGCAGGGTTGACACCTCCTACGAGCAGTACTTC | CASRVDTSYEQYF | TRBJ2-7 | NA | NA | TRBV2
TGTGCCAGCAGCTTAGCCGGGGATAGTGGCGGGGGATCCTACGAGCAGTACTTC | CASSLAGDSGGGSYEQYF | TRBJ2-7 | TRBD2 | NA | TRBV7-6
TGCGCCAGCAGCTTGGATGCAGGGGAGAACGAGCAGTACTTC | CASSLDAGENEQYF | TRBJ2-7 | NA | NA | TRBV5-1
TGTGCCAGCAGGCTAATGGGGGCCTACTACGAGCAGTACTTC | CASRLMGAYYEQYF | TRBJ2-7 | NA | once | TRBV27
TGTGCCAGCAGTGTCCAGGGAGGGGTGAATGAAAAACTGTTTTTT | CASSVQGGVNEKLFF | TRBJ1-4 | NA | NA | TRBV28
TGCAGTGCTCACGGGCCCTACGAGCAGTACTTC | CSAHGPYEQYF | TRBJ2-7 | NA | few | TRBV20-1
TGTGCCAGCAGCCTCAGGGACCAGGGCTACACCTTC | CASSLRDQGYTF | TRBJ1-2 | NA | NA | TRBV14
TGTGCCAGCTCACCACCGAGGAGGGTTGAGGGAAACACCATATATTTT | CASSPPRRVEGNTIYF | TRBJ1-3 | NA | once | TRBV18